The following is a T cell receptor beta chain sequence with its context. Its antigen is currently unknown. These data come from a study of T cells expressing NK-cell markers. Study-level information: According to the study, TCR beta repertoires originated from sorted CD3+CD56+NKG2C+, CD3+CD56+NKG2C- and CD3+CD56-NKG2C+ T cells.

With UMIs, 5'RACE template switching was used to make TCR beta cDNA. Following a re-call of the 5' RACE reads, TCRdb has one entry per CDR3 protein and lacks DNA. This sample's table reports about 150,000 distinct CDR3 sequences. Whole-study findings and limits: In a handful of donors, dominant clonotypes made up roughly 25-60.1% of CD3+CD56-NKG2C+ cells.

Germline-derived CDR1 and CDR2 are KGHSH and LQKENI. The CDR3 is made up of 16 amino acids. V is TRBV18 and J is TRBJ2-3; absent DNA, TCRdb's TRBD2 call cannot be checked. Sequences were obtained from blood T cells: a sorted CD56 or NKG2C T cell subset, CD4+ or CD8+ T cells, or bulk PBMC T cells (not recorded which). This TCR was recovered from a man younger than 35 in good health. CDR3 sequence: CASSPWTDPSTDTQYF. Full variable domain (outside the CDR3, taken from reference TRBV18 and TRBJ2-3): NAGVMQNPRHLVRRRGQEARLRCSPMKGHSHVYWYRQLPEEGLKFMVYLQKENIIDESGMPKERFSAEFPKEGPSILRIQQVVRGDSAAYFCASSPWTDPSTDTQYFGPGTRLTVL.